These T cell receptor beta chains were read from a single sample in a study of regulatory T cells in long-lasting Graves disease. In TCRdb, the multiplex PCR reads were re-called with MiXCR into one record per CDR3 protein. The sample includes a few hundred thousand distinct CDR3 sequences, roughly a quarter of them seen just once. The sample in question was peripheral blood mononuclear cells (PBMCs), obtained when the disease was refractory, from a patient treated with antithyroid drugs. The receptors derive from a female donor with Graves disease. The CDR3 runs from the conserved cysteine through the conserved F or W. The D gene is left open where the match is weak. Clone size is not always given. Where it is, it says once, few, many or a class for expanded clones.

J gene,clone size,D gene,V gene,CDR3 DNA,CDR3 protein
TRBJ2-7,many,-,TRBV28,TGTGCCAGCACCAACCGACGCGAGCAGTACTTC,CASTNRREQYF
TRBJ2-3,-,-,TRBV28,TGTGCCAGCATCGGCGGGACCGGCACAGATACGCAGTATTTT,CASIGGTGTDTQYF
TRBJ2-2,few,-,TRBV2,TGTGCCAGCAGTTTACTAGTTACGTCCGGGGAGCTGTTTTTT,CASSLLVTSGELFF
TRBJ2-5,few,-,TRBV6-5,TGTGCCAGCAGTTACTCGGCTTCTCAAGAGACCCAGTACTTC,CASSYSASQETQYF
TRBJ2-1,-,TRBD2,TRBV7-9,TGTGCCAGCAGCCCCCCAGTTCGTACGGCTAGCGGGAGGGTCGTCAGCTACAATGAGCAGTTCTTC,CASSPPVRTASGRVVSYNEQFF
TRBJ2-2,-,TRBD1,TRBV29-1,TGCAGCGTGTGGACAGGACTCACCGGGGAGCTGTTTTTT,CSVWTGLTGELFF
TRBJ2-7,many,-,TRBV2,TGTGCCAGCAGTGAAGTTTGGGGCAGGCACTACGAGCAGTACTTC,CASSEVWGRHYEQYF
TRBJ1-2,many,-,TRBV28,TGTGCCAGCAGTTTAGGTCGGTCGGGGGTTGGCTACACCTTC,CASSLGRSGVGYTF
TRBJ1-4,few,-,TRBV14,TGTGCCAGCAGCCGCGGGCCGGCAGAAAAACTGTTTTTT,CASSRGPAEKLFF
TRBJ1-1,many,-,TRBV27,TGTGCCAGCAGGATCAGGTGGCGATTGGACACTGAAGCTTTCTTT,CASRIRWRLDTEAFF
TRBJ1-1,-,-,TRBV6-2/TRBV6-3,TGTGCCAGCAGCGAGGTACCAAGAGAGGACACTGAAGCTTTCTTT,CASSEVPREDTEAFF
TRBJ1-4,many,-,TRBV2,TGTGCCAGCATAACCCTCAGCCACCGGTATGAAAAACTGTTTTTT,CASITLSHRYEKLFF
TRBJ2-3,-,TRBD2,TRBV27,TGTGCCAGCAGCACTAGCGCGAGCACAGATACGCAGTATTTT,CASSTSASTDTQYF
TRBJ1-4,-,-,TRBV14,TGTGCCAGCAGCCAAGCAGGTGCTAATGAAAAACTGTTTTTT,CASSQAGANEKLFF
TRBJ1-6,few,-,TRBV11-2,TGTGCCAGCAGACGCGGACAGCCGAGCTCCTATAATTCACCCCTCCACTTT,CASRRGQPSSYNSPLHF